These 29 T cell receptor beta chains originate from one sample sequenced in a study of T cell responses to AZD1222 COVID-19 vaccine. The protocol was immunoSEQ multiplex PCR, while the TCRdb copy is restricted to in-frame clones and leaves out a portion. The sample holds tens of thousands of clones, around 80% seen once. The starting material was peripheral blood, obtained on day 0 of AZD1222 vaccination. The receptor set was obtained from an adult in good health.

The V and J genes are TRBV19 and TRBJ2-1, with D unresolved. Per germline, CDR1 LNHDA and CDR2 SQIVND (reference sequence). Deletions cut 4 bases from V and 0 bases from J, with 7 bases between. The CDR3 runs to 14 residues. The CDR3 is CASSRADSYNEQFF. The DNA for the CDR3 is TGTGCCAGTAGTAGGGCAGACTCCTACAATGAGCAGTTCTTC.

CDR3: CASSYSRATEAFF. The CDR3 nucleotides are TGTGCCAGCAGTTACTCCCGGGCCACTGAAGCTTTCTTT. This chain links TRBV6-5 with TRBJ1-1; no reliable D call. The germline V gene encodes CDR1 MNHEY and CDR2 SVGAGI. The CDR3 consists of 13 residues. With 0 bases removed from V and 4 bases from J, the gap between germline ends came to 6 bases.

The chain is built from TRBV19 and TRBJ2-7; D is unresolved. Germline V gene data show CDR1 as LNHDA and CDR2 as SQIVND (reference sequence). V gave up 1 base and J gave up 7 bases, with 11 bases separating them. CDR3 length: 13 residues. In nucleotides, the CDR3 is TGTGCCAGTAGTATAGGGGTCAGCGCGGAGCAGTACTTC. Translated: CASSIGVSAEQYF.

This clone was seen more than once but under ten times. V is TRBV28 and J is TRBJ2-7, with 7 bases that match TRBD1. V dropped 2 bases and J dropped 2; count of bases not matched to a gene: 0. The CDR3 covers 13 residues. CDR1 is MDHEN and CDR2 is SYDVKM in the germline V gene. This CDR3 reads CASSLTGAYEQYF. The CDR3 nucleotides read TGTGCCAGCAGTTTAACAGGGGCCTACGAGCAGTACTTC.

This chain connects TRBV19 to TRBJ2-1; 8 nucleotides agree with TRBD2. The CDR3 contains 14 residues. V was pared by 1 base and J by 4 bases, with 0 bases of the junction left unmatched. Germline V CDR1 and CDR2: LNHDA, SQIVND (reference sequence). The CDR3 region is CASSIGLAYNEQFF. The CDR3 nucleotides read TGTGCCAGTAGTATAGGACTAGCGTACAATGAGCAGTTCTTC.

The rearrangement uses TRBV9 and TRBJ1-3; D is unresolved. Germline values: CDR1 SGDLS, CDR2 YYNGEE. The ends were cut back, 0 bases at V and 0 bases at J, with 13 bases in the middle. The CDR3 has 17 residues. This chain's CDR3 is CASSVAPAGISGNTIYF. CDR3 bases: TGTGCCAGCAGCGTAGCCCCCGCGGGGATCTCTGGAAACACCATATATTTT.

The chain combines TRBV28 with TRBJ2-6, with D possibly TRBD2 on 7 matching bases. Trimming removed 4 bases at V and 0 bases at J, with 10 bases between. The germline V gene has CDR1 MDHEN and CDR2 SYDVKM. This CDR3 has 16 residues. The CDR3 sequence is CASSWGGASGANVLTF. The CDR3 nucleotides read TGTGCCAGCAGTTGGGGGGGGGCCTCTGGGGCCAACGTCCTGACTTTC.

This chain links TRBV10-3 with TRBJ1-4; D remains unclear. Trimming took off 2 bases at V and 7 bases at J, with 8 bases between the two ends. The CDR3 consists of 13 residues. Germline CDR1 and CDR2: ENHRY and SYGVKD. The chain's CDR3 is CAISEGLPEKLFF. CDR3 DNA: TGTGCCATCAGTGAGGGACTGCCTGAAAAACTGTTTTTT.

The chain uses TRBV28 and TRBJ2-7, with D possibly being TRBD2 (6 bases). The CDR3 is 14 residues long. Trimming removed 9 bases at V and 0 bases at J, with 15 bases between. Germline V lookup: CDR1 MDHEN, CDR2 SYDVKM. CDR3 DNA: TGTGCCAGTTATACCTCGGGGGTCTCCTACGAGCAGTACTTC. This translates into CASYTSGVSYEQYF.

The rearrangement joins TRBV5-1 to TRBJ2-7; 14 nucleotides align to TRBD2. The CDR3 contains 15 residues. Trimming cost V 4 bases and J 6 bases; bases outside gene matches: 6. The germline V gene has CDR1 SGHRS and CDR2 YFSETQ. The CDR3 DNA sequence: TGCGCCAGCAGCCAGGTGACTAGCGGGAGGGGCGAGCAGTACTTC. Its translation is CASSQVTSGRGEQYF.

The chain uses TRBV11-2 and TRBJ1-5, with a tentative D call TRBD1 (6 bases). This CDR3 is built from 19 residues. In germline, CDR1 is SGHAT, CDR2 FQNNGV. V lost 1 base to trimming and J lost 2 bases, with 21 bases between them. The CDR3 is CASSLGRPGGADGNQPQHF. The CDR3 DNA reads TGTGCCAGCAGCTTAGGTAGGCCGGGGGGCGCAGATGGCAATCAGCCCCAGCATTTT.

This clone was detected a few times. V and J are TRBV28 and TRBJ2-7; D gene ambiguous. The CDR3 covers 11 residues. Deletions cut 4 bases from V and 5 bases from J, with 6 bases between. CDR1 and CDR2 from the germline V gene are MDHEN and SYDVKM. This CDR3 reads CASSWADEQYF. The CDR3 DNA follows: TGTGCCAGCAGTTGGGCAGACGAGCAGTACTTC.

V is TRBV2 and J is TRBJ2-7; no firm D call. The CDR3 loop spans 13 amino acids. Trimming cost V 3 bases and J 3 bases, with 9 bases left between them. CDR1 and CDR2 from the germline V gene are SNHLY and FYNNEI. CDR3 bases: TGTGCCAGCAGTGATAATTTAGGCTACGAGCAGTACTTC. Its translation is CASSDNLGYEQYF.

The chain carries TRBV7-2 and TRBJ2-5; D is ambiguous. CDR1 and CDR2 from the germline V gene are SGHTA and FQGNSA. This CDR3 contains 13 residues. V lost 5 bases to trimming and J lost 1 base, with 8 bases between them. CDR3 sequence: CASSRAPQETQYF. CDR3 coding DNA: TGTGCCAGCAGCCGGGCGCCCCAAGAGACCCAGTACTTC.

CDR3 amino acids: CASSYSGFASPQHF. DNA for the CDR3: TGTGCCAGCAGTTACTCCGGGTTTGCGTCGCCCCAGCATTTT. The V call is TRBV6-2 or TRBV6-3, the J call TRBJ1-5; D is unresolved. CDR1 and CDR2 from the germline V gene are MNHEY and SVGEGT. Deletions cut 0 bases from V and 9 bases from J, with 12 bases between. The length of the CDR3 is 14 residues.

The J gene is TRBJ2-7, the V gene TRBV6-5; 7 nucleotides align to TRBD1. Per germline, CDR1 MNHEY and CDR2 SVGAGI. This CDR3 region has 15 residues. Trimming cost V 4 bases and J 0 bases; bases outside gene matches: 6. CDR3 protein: CASSWTGGSSYEQYF. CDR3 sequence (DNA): TGTGCCAGCAGTTGGACAGGAGGTTCCTCCTACGAGCAGTACTTC.

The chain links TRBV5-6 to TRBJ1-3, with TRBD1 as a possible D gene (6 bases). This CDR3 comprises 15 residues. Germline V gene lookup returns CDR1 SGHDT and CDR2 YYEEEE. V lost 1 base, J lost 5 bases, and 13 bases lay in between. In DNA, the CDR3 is TGTGCCAGCAGCTTGTTCGGGGGCGGTAGAAACACCATATATTTT. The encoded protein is CASSLFGGGRNTIYF.

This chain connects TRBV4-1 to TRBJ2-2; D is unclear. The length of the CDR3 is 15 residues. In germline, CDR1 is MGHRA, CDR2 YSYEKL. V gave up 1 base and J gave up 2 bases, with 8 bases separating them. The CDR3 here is CASSQVIGNTGELFF. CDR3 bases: TGCGCCAGCAGCCAAGTAATAGGCAACACCGGGGAGCTGTTTTTT.

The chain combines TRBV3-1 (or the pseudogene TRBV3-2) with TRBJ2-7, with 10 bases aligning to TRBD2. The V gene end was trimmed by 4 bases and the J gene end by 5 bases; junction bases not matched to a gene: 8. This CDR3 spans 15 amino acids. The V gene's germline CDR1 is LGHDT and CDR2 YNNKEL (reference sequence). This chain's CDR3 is CASSPLLAGVHEQYF. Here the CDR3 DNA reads TGTGCCAGCAGCCCCCTGCTAGCGGGAGTTCACGAGCAGTACTTC.

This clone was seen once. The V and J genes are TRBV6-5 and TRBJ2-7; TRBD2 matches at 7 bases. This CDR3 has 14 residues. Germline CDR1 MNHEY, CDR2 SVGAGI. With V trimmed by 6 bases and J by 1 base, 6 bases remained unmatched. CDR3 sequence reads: CASRPGLTSYEQYF. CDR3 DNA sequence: TGTGCCAGCAGACCGGGACTAACATCCTACGAGCAGTACTTC.

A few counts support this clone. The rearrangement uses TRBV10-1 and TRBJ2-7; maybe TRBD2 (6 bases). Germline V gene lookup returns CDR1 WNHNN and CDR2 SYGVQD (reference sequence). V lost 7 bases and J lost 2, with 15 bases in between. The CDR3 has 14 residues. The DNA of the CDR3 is TGCGCCAGCACAGGGCTAGCGAGAACCTACGAGCAGTACTTC. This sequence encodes CASTGLARTYEQYF.

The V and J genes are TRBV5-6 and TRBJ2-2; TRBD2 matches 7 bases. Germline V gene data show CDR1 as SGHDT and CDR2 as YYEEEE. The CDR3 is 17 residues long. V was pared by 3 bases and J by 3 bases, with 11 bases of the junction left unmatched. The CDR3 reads CASSSLSEGGYTGELFF. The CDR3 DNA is TGTGCCAGCAGCTCCCTCTCGGAGGGAGGGTACACCGGGGAGCTGTTTTTT.

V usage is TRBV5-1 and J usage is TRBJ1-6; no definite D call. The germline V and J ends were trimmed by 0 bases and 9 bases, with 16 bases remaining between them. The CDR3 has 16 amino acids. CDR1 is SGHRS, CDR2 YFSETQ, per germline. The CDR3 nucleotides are TGCGCCAGCAGCTTGGCCGTCAGCCGATTCGGTTCACCCCTCCACTTT. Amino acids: CASSLAVSRFGSPLHF.

The chain's CDR3 is CASSPRAAGGHEQYF. The CDR3 region has the DNA TGTGCCAGCAGCCCCCGGGCGGCAGGGGGCCACGAGCAGTACTTC. J is TRBJ2-7 and V is TRBV5-4, with 8 bases matching TRBD1. This CDR3 has 15 amino acids. The V segment lost 4 bases and the J segment 5 bases; nucleotides outside the gene matches: 11. CDR1 and CDR2 from the germline V gene are SGHNT and YYREEE (reference sequence).

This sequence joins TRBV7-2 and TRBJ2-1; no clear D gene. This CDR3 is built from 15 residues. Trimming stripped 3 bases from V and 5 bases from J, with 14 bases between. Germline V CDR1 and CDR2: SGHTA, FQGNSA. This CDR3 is CASSFISGSDNEQFF. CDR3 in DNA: TGTGCCAGCAGCTTCATCTCCGGATCCGACAATGAGCAGTTCTTC.

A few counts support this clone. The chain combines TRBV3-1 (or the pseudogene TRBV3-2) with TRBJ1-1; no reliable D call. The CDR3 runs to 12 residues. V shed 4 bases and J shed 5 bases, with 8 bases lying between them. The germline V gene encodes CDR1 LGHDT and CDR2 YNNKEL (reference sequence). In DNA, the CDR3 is TGTGCCAGCAGCCTCGTGGGGACTGAAGCTTTCTTT. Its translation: CASSLVGTEAFF.

The CDR3 spells CASRRADSNQPQHF. The DNA for the CDR3 is TGTGCCAGCAGGAGGGCAGATAGCAATCAGCCCCAGCATTTT. The chain links TRBV2 to TRBJ1-5, with D uncertain. The CDR3 runs to 14 residues. Trimming stripped 6 bases from V and 0 bases from J, with 9 bases between. The germline CDR1 and CDR2 sequences are SNHLY and FYNNEI.

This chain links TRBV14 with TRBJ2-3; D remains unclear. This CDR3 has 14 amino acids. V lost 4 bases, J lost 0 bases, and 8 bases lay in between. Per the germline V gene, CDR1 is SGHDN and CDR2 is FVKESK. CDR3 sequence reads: CASSPWESTDTQYF. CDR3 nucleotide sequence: TGTGCCAGCAGCCCTTGGGAAAGCACAGATACGCAGTATTTT.

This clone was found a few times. The CDR3 is CAWSVRLAASQYF. CDR3 DNA sequence: TGTGCCTGGAGTGTAAGGCTAGCGGCCAGTCAGTACTTC. V is TRBV30 and J is TRBJ2-4, with 7 bases that match TRBD2. CDR3 length: 13 amino acids. CDR1 and CDR2 from the germline V gene are GTSNPN and SVGIG (reference sequence). Trimming removed 0 bases from V and 12 bases from J; junction bases left unmatched: 8.